This T cell receptor beta chain is drawn from a study of shared clonotypes between healthy human individuals. Background on the study: Three CD4 naive, three CD4 memory, two CD8 naive and one CD8 memory plate were used per donor. Study results and caveats: What naive subsets generally showed was a larger estimated richness than memory subsets showed.

V was pared by 4 bases and J by 2 bases, with 10 bases of the junction left unmatched. Germline V lookup: CDR1 MNHEY, CDR2 SMNVEV (reference sequence). The CDR3 covers 16 residues. Naive CD8 cells, CD45RO-negative and positively selected for CCR7, excluded terminally differentiated effector memory CD45RA+ cells. A word on this clone: The antigen remains undetermined.

Only in-frame clones appear in the TCRdb table, and some are missing; sequencing was by immunoSEQ multiplex PCR. The sample has about 2 million clones, about 95% seen once. The TCR comes from a man aged 18-30 years in good health. The sequenced sample consisted of naive CD8+ T cells sorted from blood. This sequence joins TRBV27 and TRBJ2-5, with 7 bases matching TRBD1. Written as DNA, the CDR3 is TGTGCCAGCAGTTCCAACCTAGGACAGGAACAAGAGACCCAGTACTTC. Encoded protein: CASSSNLGQEQETQYF.